One and the same sample provided the 24 T cell receptor beta chains below, sequenced in a study of blood T cells in healthy people across ages. Primers used in a second PCR of roughly 6 to 11 cycles were a sample-barcoded 5' primer and a J-beta primer mix. TCRdb used MiXCR to reprocess the 5' RACE reads, holding one entry per CDR3 protein. The sample includes about a million distinct CDR3 sequences, around 49% of them seen just once. Specimen: blood. The receptors shown here come from a man aged 25 to 40 in good health.

The chain employs TRBV6-2 or TRBV6-3 and TRBJ1-4; 12 nucleotides agree with TRBD1. Germline V gene data show CDR1 as MNHEY and CDR2 as SVGEGT. This CDR3 region has 18 residues. V lost 2 bases to trimming and J lost 8 bases; unmatched junction nucleotides: 12. CDR3 sequence: CASSYRPGQGAMKEKLFF. The DNA of the CDR3 is TGTGCCAGCAGTTACCGCCCGGGACAGGGGGCGATGAAGGAAAAACTGTTTTTT.

The chain is built from TRBV20-1 and TRBJ1-5; TRBD1 agrees at 9 bases. The CDR3 has 17 amino acids. The V and J ends lost 0 bases and 7 bases, in that order; junction bases with no gene match: 13. Germline V lookup: CDR1 DFQATT, CDR2 SNEGSKA (reference sequence). CDR3 protein: CSARDRSRGQGIQPQHF. The CDR3 nucleotides read TGCAGTGCTAGAGATCGGAGTCGGGGACAGGGTATACAGCCCCAGCATTTT.

This clonotype was seen a handful of times. This chain connects TRBV6-2 or TRBV6-3 to TRBJ2-1; D gene unclear. The CDR3 is 11 amino acids. Trimming cost V 0 bases and J 15 bases, with 9 bases left between them. In germline, CDR1 is MNHEY, CDR2 SVGEGT. CDR3: CASSYSPELFF. The CDR3, as DNA: TGTGCCAGCAGTTACTCGCCCGAGTTGTTCTTC.

The chain recombines TRBV30 with TRBJ2-3, with unresolved D. Germline V CDR1 and CDR2: GTSNPN, SVGIG (reference sequence). CDR3 size: 12 residues. With 4 bases removed from V and 1 base from J, the gap between germline ends came to 6 bases. In DNA form, the CDR3 reads TGTGCCTGGAACCCGGGCACAGATACGCAGTATTTT. Translation: CAWNPGTDTQYF.

The V and J genes are TRBV29-1 and TRBJ2-7; D unresolved. V lost 4 bases, J lost 6 bases, and 7 bases lay in between. Germline-derived CDR1 and CDR2 are SQVTM and ANQGSEA. This CDR3 has 10 residues. Here the CDR3 reads CSVGNAEQYF. The DNA for the CDR3 is TGCAGCGTTGGAAACGCCGAGCAGTACTTC.

The chain joins TRBV4-2 to TRBJ1-1; D may be TRBD1 (6 bases). Trimming pared 4 bases from V and 2 bases from J, leaving 14 bases between. Germline V gene lookup returns CDR1 LGHNA and CDR2 YNFKEQ. The CDR3 is made up of 15 amino acids. In DNA, the CDR3 is TGTGCCAGCAGCCGATTGACAGGCACCAACACTGAAGCTTTCTTT. Encoded protein: CASSRLTGTNTEAFF.

In the case of this clonotype: Since a much larger clone is just one base distant, this may be a read error. The V gene is TRBV7-8, the J gene TRBJ1-6; 7 nucleotides align to TRBD1. The CDR3 has 13 residues. Per the germline V gene, CDR1 is SGHVS and CDR2 is FQNEAQ. V lost 7 bases, J lost 15 bases, and 12 bases stayed unmatched. Here the CDR3 reads CASNLDREGSLHF. The CDR3 bases are TGTGCCAGCAACCTCGACAGGGAAGGAAGCCTCCACTTT.

J is TRBJ2-5 and V is TRBV9, with 13 bases fitting TRBD2. This CDR3 spans 15 amino acids. Germline V gene data show CDR1 as SGDLS and CDR2 as YYNGEE. Trimming removed 3 bases from V and 5 bases from J; junction bases left unmatched: 4. This CDR3 reads CASSGLAGGGETQYF. The CDR3 DNA is TGTGCCAGCAGCGGACTAGCGGGGGGTGGGGAGACCCAGTACTTC.

This CDR3 reads CASSLVDQETQYF. Here the CDR3 DNA reads TGTGCCAGCAGCTTGGTAGACCAAGAGACCCAGTACTTC. The genes are TRBV11-1 and TRBJ2-5; D is unclear. The CDR3 loop spans 13 amino acids. V shed 3 bases and J shed 0 bases, with 5 bases lying between them. In germline, CDR1 is SGHAT, CDR2 FQDESV (reference sequence).

Notes on this clonotype: The junction differs from germline at one of its ends, possibly a read error. The chain joins TRBV29-1 to TRBJ1-2, with D unresolved. The CDR3 sequence is 14 residues long. Germline values: CDR1 SQVTM, CDR2 ANQGSEA. The CDR3 protein is CCVEDGTAIYGYTF. The CDR3 bases are TGCTGCGTTGAAGATGGAACAGCCATATATGGCTACACCTTC. Complete variable domain (other parts from reference TRBV29-1 and TRBJ1-2): SAVISQKPSRDICQRGTSLTIQCQVDSQVTMMFWYRQQPGQSLTLIATANQGSEATYESGFVIDKFPISRPNLTFSTLTVSNMSPEDSSIYLCCVEDGTAIYGYTFGSGTRLTVV.

The chain uses TRBV20-1 and TRBJ2-4, with TRBD2 as a possible D gene (5 bases). This CDR3 is built from 16 residues. Between the trimmed V and J ends, which lost 1 base and 6 bases, there was a span of 19 bases. Germline assignment: CDR1 DFQATT and CDR2 SNEGSKA (reference sequence). CDR3 DNA sequence: TGCAGTGCTAGAGCCTCCCTGATTAGCGTGTCAAACATTCAGTACTTC. It yields the protein CSARASLISVSNIQYF.

The chain couples TRBV21-1 to TRBJ2-1. TRBV21-1 is an annotated pseudogene. The CDR3 runs to 10 residues. The CDR3 here is CASSKGIRFF. The CDR3 DNA sequence: TGTGCCAGCAGCAAGGGTATCAGGTTCTTC.

This rearrangement joins TRBV12-3 or TRBV12-4 to TRBJ1-2; D is unresolved. Trimming shortened V by 3 bases and J by 5 bases, and 13 bases separated the two germline ends. The CDR3 is 14 amino acids. This CDR3 is CASSLVETDYGYTF. Written as DNA, the CDR3 is TGTGCCAGCAGTTTGGTCGAAACCGATTATGGCTACACCTTC.

The J gene is TRBJ2-5, the V gene TRBV6-2 or TRBV6-3; 8 nucleotides match TRBD1. The DNA end lines up better with TRBJ2-7; the J call may be wrong. The germline V gene has CDR1 MNHEY and CDR2 SVGEGT. This CDR3 region has 15 residues. The CDR3 region has the DNA TGTGCCGCCGCAAAGCCCCCCGACAGGGGCTACGAGCAGTACTTC. Residues: CAAAKPPDRGYEQYF.

This clonotype was observed at least ten times. This chain uses TRBV28 with TRBJ2-5; TRBD2 matches 12 bases. The CDR3 spans 15 residues. The ends lost 6 bases at V and 5 bases at J; junction bases unmatched: 7. Germline V gene lookup returns CDR1 MDHEN and CDR2 SYDVKM. CDR3: CASRTSGGLGETQYF. DNA of the CDR3: TGTGCCAGCAGGACTAGCGGGGGCCTGGGTGAGACCCAGTACTTC.

Details on this clonotype: A much larger clone differs by one base, so this may be a read error. The V call is TRBV20-1, the J call TRBJ2-7, with D possibly matching TRBD1 (5 bases). Looked up from germline, CDR1 is DFQATT and CDR2 is SNEGSKA (reference sequence). Trimming left V 5 bases short and J 2 bases short, with 19 bases between. The CDR3 has 15 residues. Here the CDR3 DNA reads TGCAGTGCTGCCCCTCAGGGCGCAGTCACCTACGAGCAGTACTTC. This encodes CSAAPQGAVTYEQYF.

This chain connects TRBV4-1 to TRBJ1-5, with D possibly TRBD1 on 5 matching bases. Trimming removed 6 bases from V and 9 bases from J, with 12 bases in between. The germline gives CDR1 MGHRA, CDR2 YSYEKL. The CDR3 spans 12 residues. As DNA, the CDR3 is TGCGCCAGCAGTCCTGGGGGGGGGCCCCAGCATTTT. This translates into CASSPGGGPQHF.

CDR3 sequence reads: CASSLAGQASYEQYF. The CDR3 coding sequence is TGTGCCAGCAGCTTAGCCGGTCAGGCGTCCTACGAGCAGTACTTC. V usage is TRBV13 and J usage is TRBJ2-7; D remains unclear. Germline assignment: CDR1 PRHDT and CDR2 FYEKMQ (reference sequence). The CDR3 has 15 amino acids. V lost 1 base and J lost 1, with 11 bases in between. The full variable domain, in which reference TRBV13 and TRBJ2-7 provide the parts outside the CDR3, is AAGVIQSPRHLIKEKRETATLKCYPIPRHDTVYWYQQGPGQDPQFLISFYEKMQSDKGSIPDRFSAQQFSDYHSELNMSSLELGDSALYFCASSLAGQASYEQYFGPGTRLTVT.

This clonotype was detected only a few times. The rearrangement joins TRBV6-2 or TRBV6-3 to TRBJ2-4; D is unclear. The end of the DNA fits TRBJ2-7 better, so the J call may be wrong. Per the germline V gene, CDR1 is MNHEY and CDR2 is SVGEGT. The CDR3 spans 14 residues. CDR3 in amino acids: CASRYQTNSYEQYF. The CDR3 nucleotides are TGTGCCAGCAGATACCAGACAAACAGCTACGAGCAGTACTTC.

The chain is built from TRBV11-2 and TRBJ2-1; TRBD2 might be the D (5 bases). Germline CDR1 and CDR2: SGHAT and FQNNGV. V was pared by 1 base and J by 3 bases, with 16 bases between. The CDR3 contains 17 residues. The CDR3 loop reads CASSLVAFPIVYNEQFF. In DNA form, the CDR3 reads TGTGCCAGCAGCTTAGTAGCGTTCCCAATCGTCTACAATGAGCAGTTCTTC.

This chain connects TRBV5-8 to TRBJ1-1, with D maybe TRBD1 (5 bases). Germline V CDR1 and CDR2: SGHTS, YDEGEE. The CDR3 contains 14 residues. Between the trimmed V and J ends, which lost 5 bases and 0 bases, there was a span of 11 bases. The CDR3 region has the DNA TGTGCCAGCAGGCGACGGGGCATGAACACTGAAGCTTTCTTT. Protein product: CASRRRGMNTEAFF.

The chain employs TRBV5-1 and TRBJ2-1; no clear D. The germline V gene has CDR1 SGHRS and CDR2 YFSETQ. The CDR3 length is 15 residues. Trimming pared 0 bases from V and 6 bases from J, leaving 13 bases between. In nucleotides, the CDR3 is TGCGCCAGCAGCTTGGCCAGACAACAAAGCAATGAGCAGTTCTTC. Its protein product is CASSLARQQSNEQFF.

The chain couples TRBV11-1 to TRBJ2-7; tentative D call: TRBD2 (6 bases). CDR3 length equals 15 residues. Trimming removed 5 bases from V and 4 bases from J, with 18 bases in between. The germline V gene has CDR1 SGHAT and CDR2 FQDESV (reference sequence). The CDR3 loop is CASSMLGLKVYEQYF. In DNA, the CDR3 is TGTGCCAGCAGCATGTTGGGACTGAAGGTATACGAGCAGTACTTC.

This rearrangement joins TRBV5-1 to TRBJ2-5; perhaps TRBD1 as D (6 bases). Germline loops: CDR1 SGHRS, CDR2 YFSETQ. This CDR3 contains 15 residues. Trimming took 0 bases from V and 11 from J, leaving 20 bases between them. The CDR3 spells CASSLAQGLFDEQYF. CDR3 nucleotide sequence: TGCGCCAGCAGCTTGGCACAGGGTTTATTTGATGAGCAGTACTTC. The full variable domain, with the rest looked up from reference TRBV5-1 and TRBJ2-5, is KAGVTQTPRYLIKTRGQQVTLSCSPISGHRSVSWYQQTPGQGLQFLFEYFSETQRNKGNFPGRFSGRQFSNSRSEMNVSTLELGDSALYLCASSLAQGLFDEQYFGPGTRLLVL.